These T cell receptor beta chains were read from a single sample in a study of T-cell reconstitution after alpha-beta-depleted transplantation in children. TCRdb re-called the PCR reads with MiXCR, one entry per CDR3 protein. The sample gives hundreds of thousands of distinct CDR3 sequences, around 15% of which show up once; 25% to 30% is in the top ten. The sample here was PBMCs, mostly from graft donor cells, taken 360 days after TCRalphabeta/CD19-depleted stem cell transplant. The source of these receptors is a boy less than two years old who had a stem cell transplant for Wiskott-Aldrich syndrome, so the T cells may come from the graft donor. Both conserved end residues are part of each CDR3. A D gene is named only where the DNA matches it firmly. Some rows mark clone size as missing; the rest say once, few, many or name a class of expanded clone.

j_call clone_size v_call d_call cdr3_nt cdr3_aa
TRBJ2-1 - TRBV24-1 - TGTGCCACCAGTGACCGGGGACAATACAATGAGCAGTTCTTC CATSDRGQYNEQFF
TRBJ2-5 many TRBV25-1 - TGTGCCAGCAGGGGGCGGGAGACCCAGTACTTC CASRGRETQYF
TRBJ2-2 - TRBV5-1 - TGCGCCAGCAGCTTGGCCGGGCCCTTTTCAGGTACCGGGGAGCTGTTTTTT CASSLAGPFSGTGELFF
TRBJ2-5 - TRBV15 TRBD1 TGTGCCACCAGCATGGGACAGGCCATTGGAGGACAAGAGACCCAGTACTTC CATSMGQAIGGQETQYF
TRBJ1-1 - TRBV5-1 - TGCGCCAGCAGCTTGGACAGAGCCGGGACTGAAGCTTTCTTT CASSLDRAGTEAFF
TRBJ2-5 few TRBV29-1 TRBD2 TGCAGCGTTGAAGGGCTAGCGGCGGAGACCCAGTACTTC CSVEGLAAETQYF
TRBJ2-7 - TRBV18 - TGTGCCAGCTCACACACAGTTTCCTACGAGCAGTACTTC CASSHTVSYEQYF
TRBJ2-1 many TRBV5-1 TRBD2 TGCGCCAGCAGCTTCGGGACTAGCGGGAGTGCCAATGAGCAGTTCTTC CASSFGTSGSANEQFF
TRBJ1-1 few TRBV4-1 - TGCGCCAGCAGCCAAGACAGGGGAACTGAAGCTTTCTTT CASSQDRGTEAFF
TRBJ2-1 few TRBV9 - TGTGCCAGCAGCGTAGTGGCCTCCTACAATGAGCAGTTCTTC CASSVVASYNEQFF
TRBJ2-7 - TRBV15 TRBD2 TGTGCCACCAGCGGAGGCGGGGCTAGCGGCCACGAGCAGTACTTC CATSGGGASGHEQYF
TRBJ2-1 - TRBV5-1 TRBD2 TGCGCCAGCAGCTTGGGGACTAGCGGGGAATACAATGAGCAGTTCTTC CASSLGTSGEYNEQFF
TRBJ2-3 many TRBV30 - TGTGCCTGGAGTGGCGAGGACACAGATACGCAGTATTTT CAWSGEDTDTQYF
TRBJ2-1 - TRBV12-3/TRBV12-4 - TGTGCCAGCAGTTTACTGGGCTTGGAGCACTGGAGCTCCTACAATGAGCAGTTCTTC CASSLLGLEHWSSYNEQFF
TRBJ2-5 - TRBV5-1 - TGCGCCAGCAGCTTGGAGCTTGCGGAAGAGACCCAGTACTTC CASSLELAEETQYF
TRBJ2-2 few TRBV7-7 - TGTGCCAGCAGCAAAAGTGGTGGGGAGCTGTTTTTT CASSKSGGELFF
TRBJ2-5 - TRBV5-6 - TGTGCCAGCAGCTTTTCCTACTCCATCTTGGAGACCCAGTACTTC CASSFSYSILETQYF
TRBJ2-7 - TRBV5-6 TRBD1 TGTGCCAGCAGCTTGGGATACGGGACAGGCGACTACTACGAGCAGTACTTC CASSLGYGTGDYYEQYF
TRBJ2-1 - TRBV4-2 TRBD2 TGTGCCAGCACCAGCGGGGCCTACAATGAGCAGTTCTTC CASTSGAYNEQFF
TRBJ2-5 few TRBV15 - TGTGCCACCAGCCGGAGCGGATCCCAAGAGACCCAGTACTTC CATSRSGSQETQYF
TRBJ1-1 few TRBV4-1 TRBD1 TGCGCCAGCAGCCTTGGACAGGGGGCGGGGAACACTGAAGCTTTCTTT CASSLGQGAGNTEAFF
TRBJ2-3 - TRBV24-1 - TGTGCCACCAGTGATTACAGCACAGATACGCAGTATTTT CATSDYSTDTQYF
TRBJ2-3 - TRBV6-5 - TGTGCCAGCAGTTCTGCTGGGGCCCTGCAGTATTTT CASSSAGALQYF
TRBJ2-7 - TRBV5-1 TRBD1 TGCGCCAGCAGCTTGGGTTTGGACAGGGGGGTATACGAGCAGTACTTC CASSLGLDRGVYEQYF
TRBJ2-7 - TRBV20-1 - TGCAGTGCTAGAGATCTGGAGCCGGCCTACGAGCAGTACTTC CSARDLEPAYEQYF
TRBJ2-7 few TRBV4-3 - TGCGCCAGCAGCCAAGCGAGGACTACCTACGAGCAGTACTTC CASSQARTTYEQYF
TRBJ2-2 - TRBV3-1 - TGTGCCAGCAGCAAAACTGGGGGAGTAGACACCGGGGAGCTGTTTTTT CASSKTGGVDTGELFF
TRBJ2-1 few TRBV20-1 - TGCAGTGCCAGGGGATGGGGAGCTAGGTTTAGGGAGCAGTTCTTC CSARGWGARFREQFF
TRBJ2-2 - TRBV5-1 TRBD1 TGCGCCAGCAGAGCGAGGGGGCGGACCGGGGAGCTGTTTTTT CASRARGRTGELFF
TRBJ2-7 few TRBV5-1 TRBD1 TGCGCCAGCAGCATTCAGACAGGGCACCACGAGCAGTACTTC CASSIQTGHHEQYF
TRBJ2-7 few TRBV5-1 - TGCGCCAGCAGCACCTCATCTAACTCCTACGAGCAGTACTTC CASSTSSNSYEQYF
TRBJ2-3 - TRBV5-1 - TGCGCCAGCAGCCCCCCCGTTGCACGAGGAGGAGGTACAGATACGCAGTATTTT CASSPPVARGGGTDTQYF
TRBJ2-1 - TRBV4-3 TRBD1 TGCGCCAGCAGCCAAGATGGACAGGGCTGGAGTGGGGCTTCCTACAATGAGCAGTTCTTC CASSQDGQGWSGASYNEQFF
TRBJ2-7 - TRBV27 - TGTGCCAGCAGGGACTCGATATCCTACGAGCAGTACTTC CASRDSISYEQYF
TRBJ2-1 - TRBV7-9 - TGTGCCAGCAGCTTAGGGAGAATCAATGAGCAGTTCTTC CASSLGRINEQFF
TRBJ2-1 - TRBV29-1 TRBD2 TGCAGCGTCCCCGTTGTTCCCACACTAGCGGGAGACAATGAGCAGTTCTTC CSVPVVPTLAGDNEQFF
TRBJ1-6 - TRBV20-1 - TGCAGTGCTCCCAGTTATCCTAATTCACCCCTCCACTTT CSAPSYPNSPLHF
TRBJ1-4 - TRBV5-1 TRBD1 TGCGCCAGCAGCTTGATGGACAGGGATGAAAAACTGTTTTTT CASSLMDRDEKLFF
TRBJ2-1 few TRBV12-3/TRBV12-4 - TGTGCCAGCAGTTCCCTAAGGCAGGGAGAGCAGTTCTTC CASSSLRQGEQFF
TRBJ2-3 few TRBV18 - TGTGCCAGCTCACCACCGAACGGACCTAGCACAGATACGCAGTATTTT CASSPPNGPSTDTQYF
TRBJ2-7 - TRBV10-3 TRBD1 TGTGCCATCAGTAGGACAGGGGGTAATCCCTACGAGCAGTACTTC CAISRTGGNPYEQYF
TRBJ2-3 few TRBV4-3 - TGCGCCAGCAGCCAAGATAATCTTAGCGGTCGATTGGATACGCAGTATTTT CASSQDNLSGRLDTQYF
TRBJ1-6 - TRBV2 TRBD1 TGTGCCAGAAACAGGGGCCCCAATTCACCCCTCCACTTT CARNRGPNSPLHF
TRBJ2-7 - TRBV6-1 - TGTGCCAGCAGTGAACCGAATCCAGGGGACTACTCCTACGAGCAGTACTTC CASSEPNPGDYSYEQYF
TRBJ2-7 few TRBV4-3 - TGCGCCAGCAGCCCTGGGACACGGTACGAGCAGTACTTC CASSPGTRYEQYF
TRBJ2-7 - TRBV25-1 - TGTGCCAGCAGTGAACTCGTCGGCTACGAGCAGTACTTC CASSELVGYEQYF
TRBJ1-1 few TRBV7-8 - TGTGCCAGCAGCGGCTTGGGTAAGAACACTGAAGCTTTCTTT CASSGLGKNTEAFF
TRBJ2-2 - TRBV7-2 - TGTGCCAGCAGCCCGGACATGAACACCGGGGAGCTGTTTTTT CASSPDMNTGELFF
TRBJ2-1 few TRBV5-1 - TGCGCCAGCAGCTTGGACCAGCGGGTCTATTACAATGAGCAGTTCTTC CASSLDQRVYYNEQFF
TRBJ2-1 - TRBV12-3/TRBV12-4 TRBD1 TGTGCCAGCAGTTTATTTGAGGGACAGGGGGCGAACGAGCAGTTCTTC CASSLFEGQGANEQFF
TRBJ2-1 few TRBV7-9 - TGTGCCAGCAGCGAACCGGCCAGGGGAGAGGATGAGCAGTTCTTC CASSEPARGEDEQFF
TRBJ2-5 - TRBV20-1 - TGCAGTGCTAGTATCAGTCAGGAGACCCAGTACTTC CSASISQETQYF
TRBJ2-2 - TRBV2 - TGTGCCACTAGCCTAAGACAGTCCCAGGGGAGGACCGGGGAGCTGTTTTTT CATSLRQSQGRTGELFF
TRBJ2-5 - TRBV24-1 TRBD1 TGTGCCACCAGTGATCACGGGACAGGGGTCCGAGAGACCCAGTACTTC CATSDHGTGVRETQYF
TRBJ2-1 many TRBV12-3/TRBV12-4 - TGTGCCAGCAGTTTAACCCCCAATGAGCAGTTCTTC CASSLTPNEQFF
TRBJ2-1 few TRBV29-1 - TGCAGCGTTGCCCGAGTCGGTGAGCAGTTCTTC CSVARVGEQFF